One sample yielded the 24 T cell receptor beta chains listed below, sequenced in a study of cytomegalovirus exposure and HLA in healthy donors. Amplification used 60 Vbeta primers and 13 Jbeta primers. Sequencing was performed with immunoSEQ multiplex PCR; in TCRdb, only in-frame clones are kept and a portion is missing. The sample records more than 95,000 clones, less than 80% being singletons. The specimen was PBMCs. These receptors were collected from a man aged 40-50 years in good health and CMV-seropositive.

This clone was counted once. This chain uses TRBV5-6 with TRBJ1-5; 11 positions agree with TRBD1. Germline CDR1 and CDR2: SGHDT and YYEEEE. This CDR3 has 16 residues. Trimming removed 4 bases from V and 3 bases from J; junction bases left unmatched: 6. CDR3 sequence (DNA): TGTGCCAGCAGCCCACGGACAGGGGGCGTCAATCAGCCCCAGCATTTT. It specifies CASSPRTGGVNQPQHF.

The chain couples TRBV7-9 to TRBJ1-2; TRBD1 matches at 7 bases. CDR3 length: 14 residues. V trimming: 4 bases; J trimming: 0 bases; junction bases outside the gene matches: 2. Germline CDR1 reads SEHNR; CDR2 reads FQNEAQ (reference sequence). CDR3: CASSSQGANYGYTF. DNA of the CDR3: TGTGCCAGCAGCTCCCAGGGGGCTAACTATGGCTACACCTTC.

The genes are TRBV20-1 and TRBJ1-2; D may be TRBD1 (5 bases). The CDR3 is 11 residues long. V was cut by 0 bases and J by 7 bases, with 6 bases left in between. CDR1 is DFQATT and CDR2 is SNEGSKA in the germline V gene (reference sequence). The CDR3: CSARDRGGYTF. The CDR3 DNA follows: TGCAGTGCTAGAGATAGGGGTGGCTACACCTTC.

The V call is TRBV6-1, the J call TRBJ2-1; a weak D match, TRBD2 (5 bases). Germline CDR1 reads MNHNS; CDR2 reads SASEGT. V was shortened by 5 bases and J by 2 bases, with 7 bases between the two germline ends. The CDR3 runs 13 residues. CDR3 region: CASSSGPYNEQFF. Written as DNA, the CDR3 is TGTGCCAGCAGTAGCGGCCCCTACAATGAGCAGTTCTTC.

The V gene is TRBV7-9, the J gene TRBJ1-2; TRBD1 matches 8 bases. Trimming cost V 5 bases and J 5 bases; bases outside gene matches: 10. The germline gives CDR1 SEHNR, CDR2 FQNEAQ (reference sequence). The CDR3 extends over 15 amino acids. This chain's CDR3 is CASSLGQGAWYGYTF. As DNA, the CDR3 is TGTGCCAGCAGCCTGGGGCAGGGGGCATGGTATGGCTACACCTTC.

This sequence joins TRBV9 and TRBJ2-7; 12 bases fit TRBD2. J lost 5 bases, V lost 3 bases, and 6 bases had no gene match. The CDR3 consists of 15 residues. CDR1 is SGDLS, CDR2 YYNGEE, per germline. CDR3 amino acids: CASSAGLAGNHEQYF. The CDR3 DNA reads TGTGCCAGCAGCGCCGGACTAGCGGGAAACCACGAGCAGTACTTC.

CDR3 bases: TGCGCCAGCAGCCAGACTGAGACCCAGTACTTC. Translated, it gives CASSQTETQYF. The V gene is TRBV5-1, the J gene TRBJ2-5; D gene uncertain. Germline CDR1 is SGHRS and CDR2 is YFSETQ. Between the trimmed V and J ends, which lost 4 bases and 5 bases, there was a span of 6 bases. The CDR3 contains 11 residues.

The chain uses TRBV28 and TRBJ1-6; 7 bases are shared with TRBD1. V dropped 4 bases and J dropped 2; count of bases not matched to a gene: 2. CDR1 and CDR2 (germline): MDHEN, SYDVKM. CDR3 length: 15 residues. In nucleotides, the CDR3 is TGTGCCAGCAGTTCCGGGACAGCCTATAATTCACCCCTCCACTTT. Protein product: CASSSGTAYNSPLHF.

The gene calls are TRBV27 and TRBJ1-6; D is undetermined. V lost 3 bases to trimming and J lost 9 bases, with 9 bases between them. Per the germline V gene, CDR1 is MNHEY and CDR2 is SMNVEV (reference sequence). The CDR3 extends over 13 amino acids. CDR3 in amino acids: CASSLDSGSPLHF. The DNA of the CDR3 is TGTGCCAGCAGTTTGGACTCGGGTTCACCCCTCCACTTT.

This chain links TRBV7-9 with TRBJ2-3; D ambiguous. Per germline, CDR1 SEHNR and CDR2 FQNEAQ (reference sequence). With 0 bases removed from V and 7 bases from J, the gap between germline ends came to 5 bases. CDR3 size: 12 residues. CDR3 residues: CASSLASNTQYF. The CDR3 DNA reads TGTGCCAGCAGCTTAGCTAGTAATACGCAGTATTTT.

The V gene is TRBV28, the J gene TRBJ2-1; weak D call: TRBD2 (6 bases). Trimming pared 4 bases from V and 5 bases from J, leaving 18 bases between. The CDR3 runs 16 residues. Germline CDR1 and CDR2: MDHEN and SYDVKM. The chain's CDR3 is CASSSVGTPRDNEQFF. In DNA form, the CDR3 reads TGTGCCAGCAGTTCCGTAGGGACTCCCCGGGACAATGAGCAGTTCTTC.

The rearrangement joins TRBV5-1 to TRBJ2-7, with TRBD2 as a possible D gene (6 bases). The CDR3 runs 15 residues. Germline lookup yields CDR1 SGHRS and CDR2 YFSETQ. With 4 bases removed from V and 4 bases from J, the gap between germline ends came to 18 bases. This chain's CDR3 is CASSGSYGRGYEQYF. The CDR3 DNA is TGCGCCAGCAGCGGTTCGTATGGGCGGGGTTACGAGCAGTACTTC.

The rearrangement links TRBV7-7 to TRBJ2-3; 9 positions agree with TRBD1. J was trimmed by 1 base and V by 1 base; bases with no gene match: 3. The length of the CDR3 is 16 residues. The V gene's germline CDR1 is SSHAT and CDR2 FNYEAQ (reference sequence). CDR3 in amino acids: CASSLGQGEGTDTQYF. DNA for the CDR3: TGTGCCAGCAGCTTAGGACAGGGGGAGGGCACAGATACGCAGTATTTT.

The chain is built from TRBV6-5 and TRBJ2-1, with 8 bases fitting TRBD2. The CDR3 is made up of 15 amino acids. Per germline, CDR1 MNHEY and CDR2 SVGAGI. V lost 0 bases and J lost 8; bases outside the gene matches: 6. DNA for the CDR3: TGTGCCAGCAGTTACTCGAACGGGGGGGAGGATGAGCAGTTCTTC. Translating gives CASSYSNGGEDEQFF.

The genes are TRBV27 and TRBJ2-5, with a tentative D call TRBD2 (6 bases). V lost 0 bases and J 3 bases, leaving 17 bases between the germline ends. This CDR3 region has 17 residues. The germline V gene encodes CDR1 MNHEY and CDR2 SMNVEV (reference sequence). The CDR3 DNA is TGTGCCAGCAGTTTATCTAAAGGGCACGGAGGGGAAGAGACCCAGTACTTC. It is translated as CASSLSKGHGGEETQYF.

The chain is built from TRBV11-2 and TRBJ2-7; TRBD1 might be the D (6 bases). Deletions cut 2 bases from V and 3 bases from J, with 14 bases between. CDR1 is SGHAT and CDR2 is FQNNGV in the germline V gene. The CDR3 contains 15 residues. The CDR3: CASSLTRGYFYEQYF. CDR3 DNA sequence: TGTGCCAGCAGCTTAACCAGGGGCTATTTCTACGAGCAGTACTTC.

The table lists this clone with a count of one. V is TRBV5-1 and J is TRBJ2-2, with 11 nucleotides matching TRBD2. CDR1 is SGHRS and CDR2 is YFSETQ in the germline V gene. The CDR3 totals 16 residues. The J segment lost 6 bases and the V segment lost 0 bases, leaving 4 bases of the junction unmatched. The CDR3 bases are TGCGCCAGCAGCTTGGAAGTAGCGGGGGGGCCCGGGGAGCTGTTTTTT. Its protein product is CASSLEVAGGPGELFF.

This clone showed up just once. The rearrangement links TRBV5-1 to TRBJ2-5; 7 nucleotides line up with TRBD1. Trimming took 2 bases from V and 2 from J; bases not matched to a gene: 12. The CDR3 loop spans 17 amino acids. Germline CDR1 is SGHRS and CDR2 is YFSETQ. The CDR3 DNA sequence: TGCGCCAGCAGCTTACGACCCCGGACAGGTAAACAAGAGACCCAGTACTTC. Translated: CASSLRPRTGKQETQYF.

The rearrangement uses TRBV6-1 and TRBJ1-5; no reliable D call. The CDR3 extends over 14 amino acids. The germline V gene has CDR1 MNHNS and CDR2 SASEGT. Trimming cost V 5 bases and J 1 base, with 9 bases left between them. CDR3 DNA: TGTGCCAGCAGTCCGGGATTGAGCAATCAGCCCCAGCATTTT. It specifies CASSPGLSNQPQHF.

The chain uses TRBV5-4 and TRBJ2-2; 10 nucleotides line up with TRBD1. Germline loops: CDR1 SGHNT, CDR2 YYREEE (reference sequence). The CDR3 contains 16 residues. Unmatched junction bases numbered 6, after V lost 0 bases and J lost 7 bases. The CDR3 region is CASSLGDRGFNGELFF. The CDR3 nucleotides are TGTGCCAGCAGCTTGGGGGACAGGGGATTTAACGGGGAGCTGTTTTTT.

The chain has TRBV7-8 and TRBJ2-5; TRBD2 matches at 7 bases. This CDR3 is 15 amino acids long. Germline V CDR1 and CDR2: SGHVS, FQNEAQ. Losses at the gene ends were 1 base for V and 3 bases for J; bases not matched to a gene: 5. The CDR3 loop reads CASSLGASGEETQYF. Here the CDR3 DNA reads TGTGCCAGCAGCTTAGGGGCTAGCGGCGAAGAGACCCAGTACTTC.

The DNA for the CDR3 is TGTGCCAGCAGCTTACTAGCGGGAGGTGGCCCAGATACGCAGTATTTT. Translated: CASSLLAGGGPDTQYF. This sequence joins TRBV7-2 and TRBJ2-3; 11 bases agree with TRBD2. This CDR3 has 16 residues. V lost 2 bases, J lost 4 bases, and 5 bases stayed unmatched. Germline lookup yields CDR1 SGHTA and CDR2 FQGNSA.

The CDR3 loop is CASSYSGGRNTGELFF. CDR3 in DNA: TGTGCCAGCAGTTACTCAGGCGGAAGGAACACCGGGGAGCTGTTTTTT. The V and J genes are TRBV6-5 and TRBJ2-2; D call uncertain. The germline gives CDR1 MNHEY, CDR2 SVGAGI. V was pared by 0 bases and J by 1 base, with 9 bases between. The CDR3 spans 16 residues.

V gene TRBV5-4 combines with J gene TRBJ2-7, with 10 bases lining up with TRBD1. With V trimmed by 0 bases and J by 6 bases, 6 bases remained unmatched. Per the germline V gene, CDR1 is SGHNT and CDR2 is YYREEE (reference sequence). The CDR3 runs to 15 residues. CDR3 amino acids: CASSLEGQGYSEQYF. DNA for the CDR3: TGTGCCAGCAGCTTGGAGGGACAGGGGTATTCCGAGCAGTACTTC. The whole variable domain, remainder taken from reference TRBV5-4 and TRBJ2-7, is ETGVTQSPTHLIKTRGQQVTLRCSSQSGHNTVSWYQQALGQGPQFIFQYYREEENGRGNFPPRFSGLQFPNYSSELNVNALELDDSALYLCASSLEGQGYSEQYFGPGTRLTVT.